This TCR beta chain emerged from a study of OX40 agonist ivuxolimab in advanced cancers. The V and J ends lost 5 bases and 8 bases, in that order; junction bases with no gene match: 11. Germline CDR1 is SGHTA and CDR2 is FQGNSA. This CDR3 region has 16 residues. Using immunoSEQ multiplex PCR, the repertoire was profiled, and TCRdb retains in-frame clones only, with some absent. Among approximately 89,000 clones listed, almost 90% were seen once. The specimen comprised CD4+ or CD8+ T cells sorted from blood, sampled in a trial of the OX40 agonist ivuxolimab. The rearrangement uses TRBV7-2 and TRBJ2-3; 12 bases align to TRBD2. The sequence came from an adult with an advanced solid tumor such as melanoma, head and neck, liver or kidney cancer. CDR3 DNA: TGTGCCAGCAGCCCTGGGACTAGCGGGTTCCGAGGTACGCAGTATTTT. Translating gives CASSPGTSGFRGTQYF.